This T cell receptor (beta chain) stems from a study of T cell repertoires in cytomegalovirus infection. Study details: Public TCR beta signature analysis indicated the presence of both CMV infection and matching HLA type.

Trimming took 7 bases from V and 9 from J, leaving 12 bases between them. Germline V gene data show CDR1 as MNHNS and CDR2 as SASEGT. This CDR3 contains 12 residues. TCRdb recomputed calls from the reads with MiXCR, one row per CDR3 protein. The sample lists approximately 490,000 distinct CDR3 sequences; around 11% were seen once. Findings and limits, study-wide: Ex vivo, HLA-C-restricted CMV-specific TCR beta clonotypes prevailed over the rest of the response.

This clonotype was seen a handful of times. What it binds is unknown. The sequenced sample consisted of PBMCs. The sequence was collected from a human donor in good health (CMV status not recorded). Some clones in this sample may be carry-over from other donors' samples. The chain joins TRBV6-1 to TRBJ2-2; D is perhaps TRBD1 (6 bases). CDR3 sequence: CASNVGGRELFF. In nucleotides, the CDR3 is TGTGCCAGCAATGTTGGGGGCCGGGAGCTGTTTTTT.